The entry below describes one T cell receptor beta chain. Its recognized antigen is unknown. It has no much larger one-base neighbor in the sample; base qualities were not kept. This entry is derived from a study of spatial heterogeneity in lung cancer (dated 2019 in TCRdb). Looking at the study overall: Samples were obtained from approximately 76 patients with early-stage, untreated non-small cell lung cancer from the lung TRACERx cohort. Follow-up PBMC samples were sequenced whenever the samples were available, and the median time to follow-up was two to three years after resection. Beta-chain transcripts were consistently detected in greater numbers than alpha-chain transcripts, which likely reflected higher beta-chain transcript abundance. In the raw uncorrected reads, each unique combination of TCR and UMI appeared on average more than ten times. In non-small cell lung cancer, the study made a quantitative comparison of TCR alpha and beta repertoires among multiple tumor regions, matched nontumor lung and blood. Nonsynonymous mutation counts, determined by whole-exome sequencing of tumor tissue, were related to TCR repertoire features. At surgery, both alpha and beta chains were TCR-sequenced in some 220 tumor regions, about 64 matched nontumor lung samples and a few dozen PBMC samples. Overall results and qualifications from the work: Only approximately 13 patients were included in the comparisons of baseline and follow-up blood repertoires. Ubiquitous expanded tumor TCRs showed up in blood more often at tumor resection than at routine follow-up. Additional single-cell paired TCR alpha and beta sequencing was considered necessary to confirm, at a functional level, the hypothesis that regional TCRs recognize regional mutations.

The method was 5' RACE. The reads were generated on a NextSeq 500. The TCR library protocol attached a unique molecular identifier to each TCR cDNA molecule to allow correction of PCR and sequencing errors. Per the original workflow: TCR identification, UMI-based error correction and CDR3 extraction were all carried out with Decombinator tools. TCRs above a frequency of 2 per 1,000, corresponding to the top 1% of the tumor frequency distribution, were defined as expanded. Renyi diversity was calculated using the R vegan package after each repertoire was subsampled 100 times to 5,000 TCRs. CDR3 similarity networks were built from amino acid triplet string-kernel similarity, connecting CDR3s with pairwise similarity above 0.82. The raw public data were reprocessed by TCRdb itself: fastp quality trimming at Q25, MiXCR clonotype calling, in-frame beta chains only. Every distinct CDR3 protein forms one entry, paired with its most common genes and DNA. These V and J calls originate from TCRdb's pipeline instead of the authors' own analysis. Present in this sample are roughly 120,000 distinct CDR3 sequences, 9% to 15% of which were seen just once. Around 16% of the sample goes to the ten largest clones.

CDR1 is given as SEHNR and CDR2 as FQNEAQ, both from the germline V gene (reference sequence). The CDR3 contains 14 residues, cysteine and phenylalanine counted. Just CDR3 DNA is preserved here, 42 bases in frame from base 1. V and J lose 3 bases and 9 bases, and a span of 15 bases separates them. The sample's time point label, decoded: blood at routine non-recurrence follow-up after resection. Without any cell sorting, TCR sequencing was performed on whole RNA extracted either from tumor and nontumor lung tissue or from cryopreserved PBMC samples. A patient was chosen for TCR sequencing only when enough RNA was available from at least two tumor regions.

This specimen was PBMCs, taken at follow-up. This receptor was obtained from a male donor with early-stage non-small cell lung cancer. This chain joins TRBV7-9 to TRBJ2-1; TRBD2 is possibly the D segment (6 matching bases). The DNA reads as follows: TGTGCCAGCAGCTTCATATGGGCGGGGTCTGAGCAGTTCTTC. Translated, this is CASSFIWAGSEQFF.